This TCR beta chain was recorded in a study of shared clonotypes between healthy human individuals. General study findings and limits: When naive CD4 clonotypes were compared across a few donors, 5% to 5.5% were shared. Investigators collected only blood, and repertoires in tissues likely differ.

V lost 1 base and J lost 3, with 12 bases in between. The CDR3 runs 15 residues. In germline, CDR1 is MNHEY, CDR2 SMNVEV (reference sequence). Measured with immunoSEQ multiplex PCR; TCRdb has only the in-frame clones, and not every one. The profile shows about 2 million clones, approximately 94% of them singletons. This clone was recorded a few times. Its matching antigen is unknown. The naive CD8 population came from CD45RO-negative cells selected for CCR7, without terminally differentiated effector memory CD45RA+ cells. Donors, without exception, were Caucasian adults residing in Nashville, Tennessee.

What was sequenced was naive CD8+ T cells sorted from blood. The TCR sequence derives from a man younger than 35 in good health. The chain couples TRBV27 to TRBJ1-2; D gene uncertain. The CDR3, as DNA: TGTGCCAGCAGTTTATTGGGTGGTAGGGACTATGGCTACACCTTC. Translating it yields CASSLLGGRDYGYTF.